This T cell receptor beta chain appears in the sequencing data of a study of T cells after yellow fever vaccination. Each CDR3 protein gets one entry after TCRdb re-called the 5' RACE reads with MiXCR. The sample consists of approximately 70,000 distinct CDR3 sequences, 7.3% of them appearing once. CDR3 length: 14 amino acids. With 0 bases removed from V and 3 bases from J, the gap between germline ends came to 11 bases. Per germline, CDR1 DFQATT and CDR2 SNEGSKA (reference sequence). This clonotype was seen a handful of times. The source material was CD8+ T cells sorted from PBMCs, sampled 9 to 10 days after the first yellow fever vaccination. This rearrangement joins TRBV20-1 to TRBJ2-5, with no clear D. The sequence derives from a young man who received the YFV17D yellow fever vaccine. This chain's CDR3 is CSARDGLDEETQYF. In DNA form, the CDR3 reads TGCAGTGCTAGAGATGGGCTAGACGAAGAGACCCAGTACTTC.